These 24 T cell receptor beta chains share one sample of origin, sequenced in a study of blood T cell repertoires in COVID-19. The method was immunoSEQ multiplex PCR; TCRdb's version includes in-frame clones alone and lacks a portion of them. The sample lists roughly 90,000 clones; about 92% were seen once. The specimen sequenced was peripheral blood. These receptors were collected from a man aged 50 to 60 with acute or convalescent COVID-19.

The CDR3 protein is CASSEGGNQPQHF. The CDR3 DNA follows: TGCGCCAGCAGTGAGGGAGGAAATCAGCCCCAGCATTTT. The chain joins TRBV10-2 to TRBJ1-5; D unclear. Germline V gene data show CDR1 as WSHSY and CDR2 as SAAADI. The CDR3 spans 13 residues. V dropped 2 bases and J dropped 4 bases, with 6 bases sitting between them.

V gene TRBV2 combines with J gene TRBJ1-3, with 9 bases identical to TRBD1. In germline, CDR1 is SNHLY, CDR2 FYNNEI. V shed 9 bases and J 2 bases; nucleotides not matched to a gene: 8. The CDR3 is 15 amino acids. CDR3 loop: CASRDRASTGNTIYF. CDR3 nucleotides: TGTGCCAGTCGGGACAGGGCTTCCACTGGAAACACCATATATTTT.

The chain employs TRBV5-5 and TRBJ2-1; 7 nucleotides line up with TRBD1. This CDR3 spans 16 amino acids. Germline trimming cut 7 bases from V and 3 bases from J; bases unmatched to any gene: 13. Germline V gives CDR1 SGHKS, CDR2 YYEKEE (reference sequence). CDR3 amino acids: CASRSGTEVFYNEQFF. DNA of the CDR3: TGTGCCAGCCGCTCCGGGACAGAAGTCTTCTACAATGAGCAGTTCTTC.

V is TRBV18 and J is TRBJ2-2, with D tentatively TRBD2 (5 bases). The CDR3 runs 15 residues. Germline V gives CDR1 KGHSH, CDR2 LQKENI. The V and J ends lost 5 bases and 6 bases respectively, with 16 bases between them. CDR3 coding DNA: TGTGCCAGCTCATTAGACTACATGCTCGCCGGGGAGCTGTTTTTT. Protein product: CASSLDYMLAGELFF. The variable domain in full, with the rest retrieved from reference TRBV18 and TRBJ2-2, is NAGVMQNPRHLVRRRGQEARLRCSPMKGHSHVYWYRQLPEEGLKFMVYLQKENIIDESGMPKERFSAEFPKEGPSILRIQQVVRGDSAAYFCASSLDYMLAGELFFGEGSRLTVL.

V is TRBV11-2 and J is TRBJ1-5; 11 nucleotides line up with TRBD1. CDR3 size: 15 residues. V lost 4 bases and J lost 7; bases outside the gene matches: 6. The germline V gene has CDR1 SGHAT and CDR2 FQNNGV. Written as DNA, the CDR3 is TGTGCCAGCAGCTCCGGGACAGGGGGTTGGCAGCCCCAGCATTTT. It codes for CASSSGTGGWQPQHF.

The chain has TRBV9 and TRBJ2-7; 11 nucleotides align to TRBD2. Germline loops: CDR1 SGDLS, CDR2 YYNGEE. This CDR3 is 18 amino acids long. With V trimmed by 0 bases and J by 6 bases, 14 bases remained unmatched. The CDR3: CASSVAGTSGGTRSEQYV. In DNA form, the CDR3 reads TGTGCCAGCAGCGTAGCTGGAACTAGCGGGGGAACCCGAAGCGAGCAGTACGTC.

The rearrangement links TRBV28 to TRBJ1-5, with 8 bases matching TRBD1. Germline V CDR1 and CDR2: MDHEN, SYDVKM. Trimming cost V 5 bases and J 0 bases; bases outside gene matches: 6. CDR3 size: 16 residues. The DNA of the CDR3 is TGTGCCAGCAGTCCGACAGGGGATTATAGCAATCAGCCCCAGCATTTT. Amino acid sequence: CASSPTGDYSNQPQHF.

The chain has TRBV15 and TRBJ2-1, with 11 bases that match TRBD2. CDR1 LNHNV and CDR2 YYDKDF come from the germline V gene (reference sequence). The CDR3 spans 15 residues. The trim removed 1 base at V and 5 bases at J, leaving 1 base unmatched. The CDR3 bases are TGTGCCACCAGCAGAGGACTAGCGGGACACAATGAGCAGTTCTTC. It codes for CATSRGLAGHNEQFF.

This clone was observed a single time. This chain uses TRBV9 with TRBJ1-3; D might be TRBD1 (5 bases). This CDR3 has 13 amino acids. CDR1 is SGDLS, CDR2 YYNGEE, per germline. Trimming cost V 2 bases and J 4 bases, with 7 bases left between them. The CDR3 DNA is TGTGCCAGCAGCGTGGACACCGGAAACACCATATATTTT. It specifies CASSVDTGNTIYF.

V is TRBV28 and J is TRBJ1-1; D is perhaps TRBD1 (6 bases). This CDR3 region has 16 residues. The ends were cut back, 6 bases at V and 0 bases at J, with 17 bases in the middle. Germline values: CDR1 MDHEN, CDR2 SYDVKM. The CDR3 nucleotides read TGTGCCAGCAGCCCTAGCGGGGGCCTGATGAACACTGAAGCTTTCTTT. It translates to CASSPSGGLMNTEAFF.

The CDR3 DNA reads TGTGCCAGCAGCGCCGGACAGGGTGGTGTCAATGAGCAGTTCTTC. This encodes CASSAGQGGVNEQFF. The rearrangement uses TRBV9 and TRBJ2-1; TRBD1 matches 8 bases. The germline CDR1 and CDR2 sequences are SGDLS and YYNGEE. Unmatched junction bases numbered 8, after V lost 3 bases and J lost 6 bases. This CDR3 is 15 amino acids long.

On this clone itself: This sample includes further DNA sequences coding for the same CDR3. The chain joins TRBV11-2 to TRBJ1-2; TRBD1 matches at 8 bases. The CDR3 loop spans 13 amino acids. V dropped 6 bases and J dropped 8; count of bases not matched to a gene: 8. CDR1 is SGHAT, CDR2 FQNNGV, per germline. CDR3: CASSPDRARGYTF. The CDR3, as DNA: TGTGCCAGCAGTCCGGACAGGGCAAGAGGCTACACCTTC.

The V gene is TRBV29-1, the J gene TRBJ2-1, with a weak D call TRBD1 (6 bases). In germline, CDR1 is SQVTM, CDR2 ANQGSEA. This CDR3 is built from 13 residues. With 7 bases removed from V and 4 bases from J, the gap between germline ends came to 14 bases. The CDR3 spells CSAHRDIYNEQFF. The CDR3 DNA sequence: TGCAGCGCCCACCGGGACATATACAATGAGCAGTTCTTC.

This chain joins TRBV5-8 and TRBJ2-1, with 7 nucleotides matching TRBD1. CDR1 and CDR2 (germline): SGHTS, YDEGEE. Losses at the gene ends were 3 bases for V and 7 bases for J; bases not matched to a gene: 10. The CDR3 length is 15 residues. CDR3: CASSSGTAFSNEQFF. The CDR3 DNA is TGTGCCAGCAGCTCTGGGACAGCCTTTTCGAATGAGCAGTTCTTC.

This chain uses TRBV5-4 with TRBJ2-1; D not certain. Germline CDR1 reads SGHNT; CDR2 reads YYREEE (reference sequence). The CDR3 runs to 11 residues. V was trimmed by 2 bases and J by 7 bases, leaving 4 bases between them. The chain's CDR3 is CASSFMNEQFF. In nucleotides, the CDR3 is TGTGCCAGCAGCTTCATGAATGAGCAGTTCTTC.

V gene TRBV4-1 combines with J gene TRBJ1-6; maybe TRBD1 (6 bases). Per germline, CDR1 MGHRA and CDR2 YSYEKL. V lost 2 bases and J 9 bases, leaving 17 bases between the germline ends. The CDR3 runs 16 residues. CDR3 sequence (DNA): TGCGCCAGCAGCCAACCTGACAGGCTTATAGGTTCACCCCTCCACTTT. Amino acids: CASSQPDRLIGSPLHF.

This clone was seen a handful of times. The V call is TRBV7-9, the J call TRBJ1-1, with D unresolved. The CDR3 has 14 amino acids. The V gene lost 4 bases and the J gene lost 0 bases, with 9 bases spanning the gap. Germline CDR1 SEHNR, CDR2 FQNEAQ (reference sequence). CDR3 sequence (DNA): TGTGCCAGCAGCTCCCAGGTCATGAACACTGAAGCTTTCTTT. It translates to CASSSQVMNTEAFF.

The table lists this clone with a count of one. The chain couples TRBV14 to TRBJ1-4; D is ambiguous. The germline gives CDR1 SGHDN, CDR2 FVKESK. The CDR3 runs 13 residues. The ends were cut back, 2 bases at V and 6 bases at J, with 7 bases in the middle. CDR3 nucleotide sequence: TGTGCCAGCAGCCAACGGCGGCATGAAAAACTGTTTTTT. Its protein is CASSQRRHEKLFF.

This clone was detected only once. The chain uses TRBV7-9 and TRBJ2-1; 12 nucleotides agree with TRBD2. This CDR3 is 16 amino acids long. The germline V gene has CDR1 SEHNR and CDR2 FQNEAQ (reference sequence). The V gene end was trimmed by 4 bases and the J gene end by 8 bases; junction bases not matched to a gene: 9. CDR3 coding DNA: TGTGCCAGCAGCTCGGAGAGACTAGCGGGGGAGGATGAGCAGTTCTTC. Its protein is CASSSERLAGEDEQFF.

The rearrangement joins TRBV7-2 to TRBJ1-3; TRBD1 agrees at 9 bases. CDR1 and CDR2 (germline): SGHTA, FQGNSA. With V trimmed by 5 bases and J by 4 bases, 3 bases remained unmatched. There are 14 residues in the CDR3. CDR3 in DNA: TGTGCCAGCAGCCCACAGGGGGCGGGAAACACCATATATTTT. This sequence encodes CASSPQGAGNTIYF.

The chain's CDR3 is CASSFESRNQPQHF. CDR3 bases: TGTGCCAGCAGCTTCGAGTCTAGGAATCAGCCCCAGCATTTT. The V and J genes are TRBV7-2 and TRBJ1-5; D unresolved. The germline V gene encodes CDR1 SGHTA and CDR2 FQGNSA. V was cut by 3 bases and J by 4 bases, with 10 bases left in between. The CDR3 has 14 residues.

This sequence joins TRBV5-6 and TRBJ1-2; 11 positions agree with TRBD1. In germline, CDR1 is SGHDT, CDR2 YYEEEE. V lost 2 bases and J lost 7; bases outside the gene matches: 7. The CDR3 sequence is 15 residues long. In DNA form, the CDR3 reads TGTGCCAGCAGCTTCACCGGGACAGGGGGTACTGGCTACACCTTC. It encodes CASSFTGTGGTGYTF.

This chain links TRBV7-6 with TRBJ2-2; 7 bases are a match to TRBD2. The V and J ends lost 4 bases and 3 bases, in that order; junction bases with no gene match: 14. The CDR3 extends over 18 amino acids. The V gene's germline CDR1 is SGHVS and CDR2 FNYEAQ. The CDR3 nucleotides read TGTGCCAGCAGCTCAACGTGGGGGGGAGGGCTGGACACCGGGGAGCTGTTTTTT. Its translation is CASSSTWGGGLDTGELFF. The full variable domain, its missing parts supplied by reference TRBV7-6 and TRBJ2-2, is GAGVSQSPRYKVTKRGQDVALRCDPISGHVSLYWYRQALGQGPEFLTYFNYEAQQDKSGLPNDRFSAERPEGSISTLTIQRTEQRDSAMYRCASSSTWGGGLDTGELFFGEGSRLTVL.

The gene calls are TRBV15 and TRBJ1-5; D is uncertain. Germline lookup yields CDR1 LNHNV and CDR2 YYDKDF (reference sequence). There are 13 residues in the CDR3. Between the trimmed V and J ends, which lost 5 bases and 5 bases, there was a span of 10 bases. CDR3 amino acids: CATSLRRDQPQHF. CDR3 bases: TGTGCCACCAGCTTAAGGCGGGATCAGCCCCAGCATTTT.